The present T cell receptor beta chain was sequenced within a study of T cells in Graves' hyperthyroidism and ophthalmopathy. What was amplified from RNA transcripts were TCR beta CDR3 regions. HTBI primers were the set used in a first-round RT-PCR of the TCR CDR3. TCRdb re-derived calls from the multiplex PCR reads in MiXCR, one entry per CDR3 protein. The table includes about 350,000 distinct CDR3 sequences, about a sixth detected once. This sequence was found in a woman between 40 and 50 years old with Graves' ophthalmopathy. The sequenced sample was blood.

The DNA for the CDR3 is TGTGCCAGCAGAAAGGGTTACGAGCAGTACTTC. Protein product: CASRKGYEQYF. The chain employs TRBV12-3 or TRBV12-4 and TRBJ2-7; D is uncertain. Deletions cut 6 bases from V and 4 bases from J, with 7 bases between. The CDR3 sequence is 11 residues long.